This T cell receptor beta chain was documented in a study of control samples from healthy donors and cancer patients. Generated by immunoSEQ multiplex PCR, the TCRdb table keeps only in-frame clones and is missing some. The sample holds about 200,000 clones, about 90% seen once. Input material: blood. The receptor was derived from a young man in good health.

CDR3 DNA: TGTGCCAGCAGCGACAGGGCAACTAATGAAAAACTGTTTTTT. Its translation is CASSDRATNEKLFF. This rearrangement joins TRBV9 to TRBJ1-4; TRBD1 might be the D (6 bases). The CDR3 extends over 14 amino acids. V shed 3 bases and J shed 0 bases, with 6 bases lying between them. The germline CDR1 and CDR2 sequences are SGDLS and YYNGEE.